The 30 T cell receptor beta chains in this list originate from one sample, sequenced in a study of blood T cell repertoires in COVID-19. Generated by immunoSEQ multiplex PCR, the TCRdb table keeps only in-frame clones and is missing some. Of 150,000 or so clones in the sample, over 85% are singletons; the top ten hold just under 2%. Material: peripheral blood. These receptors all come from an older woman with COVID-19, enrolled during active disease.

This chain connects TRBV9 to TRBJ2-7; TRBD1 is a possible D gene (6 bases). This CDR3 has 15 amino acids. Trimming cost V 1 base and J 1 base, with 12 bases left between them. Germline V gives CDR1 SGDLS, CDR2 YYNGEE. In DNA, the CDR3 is TGTGCCAGCAGCGTAACCGACAGGCTATCCTACGAGCAGTACTTC. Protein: CASSVTDRLSYEQYF.

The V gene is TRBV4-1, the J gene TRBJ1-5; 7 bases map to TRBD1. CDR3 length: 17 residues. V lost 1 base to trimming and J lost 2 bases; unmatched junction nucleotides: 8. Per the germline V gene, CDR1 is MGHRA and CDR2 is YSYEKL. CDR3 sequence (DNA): TGCGCCAGCAGCCAAGGGAGGGGGCTACGACGCAATCAGCCCCAGCATTTT. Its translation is CASSQGRGLRRNQPQHF.

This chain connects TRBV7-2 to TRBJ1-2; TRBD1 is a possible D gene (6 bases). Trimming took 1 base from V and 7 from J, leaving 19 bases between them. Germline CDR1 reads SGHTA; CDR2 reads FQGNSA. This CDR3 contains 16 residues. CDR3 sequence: CASSLDSEGGLGGYTF. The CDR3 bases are TGTGCCAGCAGCTTAGACTCGGAGGGGGGGCTGGGTGGCTACACCTTC.

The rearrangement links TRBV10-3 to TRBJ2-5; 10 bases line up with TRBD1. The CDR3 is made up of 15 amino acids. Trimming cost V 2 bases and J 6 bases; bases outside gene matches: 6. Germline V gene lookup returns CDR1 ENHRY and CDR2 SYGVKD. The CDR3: CAISERGTGDQTQYF. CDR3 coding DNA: TGTGCCATCAGTGAGCGTGGGACAGGGGATCAGACCCAGTACTTC.

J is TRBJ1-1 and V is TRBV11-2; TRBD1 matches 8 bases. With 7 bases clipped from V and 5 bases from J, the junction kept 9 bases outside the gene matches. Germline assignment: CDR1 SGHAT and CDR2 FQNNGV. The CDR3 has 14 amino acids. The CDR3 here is CASINTGGRTEAFF. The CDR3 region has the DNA TGTGCCAGCATCAACACAGGGGGGCGGACTGAAGCTTTCTTT. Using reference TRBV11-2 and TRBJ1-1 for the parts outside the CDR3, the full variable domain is EAGVAQSPRYKIIEKRQSVAFWCNPISGHATLYWYQQILGQGPKLLIQFQNNGVVDDSQLPKDRFSAERLKGVDSTLKIQPAKLEDSAVYLCASINTGGRTEAFFGQGTRLTVV.

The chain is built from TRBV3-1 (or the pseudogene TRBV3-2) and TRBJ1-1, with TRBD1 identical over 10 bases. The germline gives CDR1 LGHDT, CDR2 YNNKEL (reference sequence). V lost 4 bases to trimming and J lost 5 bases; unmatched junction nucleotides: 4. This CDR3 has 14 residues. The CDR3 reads CASSRGQGGTEAFF. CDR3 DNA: TGTGCCAGCAGCCGAGGACAGGGGGGGACTGAAGCTTTCTTT.

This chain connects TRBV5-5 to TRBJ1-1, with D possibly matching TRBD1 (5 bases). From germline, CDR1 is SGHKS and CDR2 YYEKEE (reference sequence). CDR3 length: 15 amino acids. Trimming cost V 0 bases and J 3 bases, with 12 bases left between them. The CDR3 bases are TGTGCCAGCAGCTTGGTATTAGGGGCAGACACTGAAGCTTTCTTT. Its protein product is CASSLVLGADTEAFF.

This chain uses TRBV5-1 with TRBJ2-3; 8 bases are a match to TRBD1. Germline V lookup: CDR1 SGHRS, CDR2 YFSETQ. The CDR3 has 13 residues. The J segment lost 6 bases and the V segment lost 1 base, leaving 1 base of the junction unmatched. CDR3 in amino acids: CASSLRQGDTQYF. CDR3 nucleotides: TGCGCCAGCAGCTTGCGACAGGGGGATACGCAGTATTTT.

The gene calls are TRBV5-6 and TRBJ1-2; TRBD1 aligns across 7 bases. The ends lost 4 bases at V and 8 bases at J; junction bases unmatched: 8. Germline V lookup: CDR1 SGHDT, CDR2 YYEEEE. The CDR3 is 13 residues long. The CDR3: CASSRDRALGYTF. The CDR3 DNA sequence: TGTGCCAGCAGCCGCGACAGGGCTTTAGGCTACACCTTC. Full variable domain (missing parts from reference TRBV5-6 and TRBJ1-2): DAGVTQSPTHLIKTRGQQVTLRCSPKSGHDTVSWYQQALGQGPQFIFQYYEEEERQRGNFPDRFSGHQFPNYSSELNVNALLLGDSALYLCASSRDRALGYTFGSGTRLTVV.

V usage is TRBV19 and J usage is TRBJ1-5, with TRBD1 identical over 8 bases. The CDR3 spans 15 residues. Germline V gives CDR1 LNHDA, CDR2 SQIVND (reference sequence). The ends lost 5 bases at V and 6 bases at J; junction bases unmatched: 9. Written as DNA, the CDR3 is TGTGCCAGTAGTGATAAAGGACAGGGAGGTCAGCCCCAGCATTTT. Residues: CASSDKGQGGQPQHF.

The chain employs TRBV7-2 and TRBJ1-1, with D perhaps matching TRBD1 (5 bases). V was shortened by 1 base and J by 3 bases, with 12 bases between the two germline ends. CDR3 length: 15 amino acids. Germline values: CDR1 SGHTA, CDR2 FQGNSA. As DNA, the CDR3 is TGTGCCAGCAGCTTAGACGGTACGGGGGACACTGAAGCTTTCTTT. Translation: CASSLDGTGDTEAFF. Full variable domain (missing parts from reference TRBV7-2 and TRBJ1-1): GAGVSQSPSNKVTEKGKDVELRCDPISGHTALYWYRQSLGQGLEFLIYFQGNSAPDKSGLPSDRFSAERTGGSVSTLTIQRTQQEDSAVYLCASSLDGTGDTEAFFGQGTRLTVV.

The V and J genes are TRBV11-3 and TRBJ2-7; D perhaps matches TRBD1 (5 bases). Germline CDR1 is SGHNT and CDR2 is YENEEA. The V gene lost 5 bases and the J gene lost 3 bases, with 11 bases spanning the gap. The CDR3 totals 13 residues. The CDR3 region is CASSLTGNYEQYF. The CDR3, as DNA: TGTGCCAGCAGCCTTACAGGAAACTACGAGCAGTACTTC.

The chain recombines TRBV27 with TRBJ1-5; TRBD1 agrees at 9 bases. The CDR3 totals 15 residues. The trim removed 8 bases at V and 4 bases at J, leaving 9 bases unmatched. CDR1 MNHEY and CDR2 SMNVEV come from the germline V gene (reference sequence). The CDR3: CASRHVGQGNQPQHF. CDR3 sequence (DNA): TGTGCCAGCCGCCACGTAGGACAGGGGAATCAGCCCCAGCATTTT.

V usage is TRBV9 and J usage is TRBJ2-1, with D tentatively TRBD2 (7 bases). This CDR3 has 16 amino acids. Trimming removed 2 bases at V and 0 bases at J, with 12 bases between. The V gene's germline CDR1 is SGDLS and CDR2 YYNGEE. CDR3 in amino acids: CASSVGGGGSYNEQFF. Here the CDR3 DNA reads TGTGCCAGCAGCGTCGGGGGCGGGGGCTCCTACAATGAGCAGTTCTTC.

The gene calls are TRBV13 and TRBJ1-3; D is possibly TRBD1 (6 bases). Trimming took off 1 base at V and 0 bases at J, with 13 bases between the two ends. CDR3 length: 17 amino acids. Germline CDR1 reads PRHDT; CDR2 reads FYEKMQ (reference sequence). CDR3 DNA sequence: TGTGCCAGCAGCTTAGATTACGGGACAACCTCTGGAAACACCATATATTTT. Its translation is CASSLDYGTTSGNTIYF.

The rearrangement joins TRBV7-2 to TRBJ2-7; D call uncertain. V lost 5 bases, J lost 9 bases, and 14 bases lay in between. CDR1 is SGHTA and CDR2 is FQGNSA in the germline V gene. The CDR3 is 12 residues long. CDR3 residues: CASSPGARGQYF. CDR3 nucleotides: TGTGCCAGCAGCCCCGGCGCGCGCGGGCAGTACTTC.

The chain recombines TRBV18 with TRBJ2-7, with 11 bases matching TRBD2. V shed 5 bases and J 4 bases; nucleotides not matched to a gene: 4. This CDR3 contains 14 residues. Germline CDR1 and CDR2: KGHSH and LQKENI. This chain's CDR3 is CASSETSGGYEQYF. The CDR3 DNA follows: TGTGCCAGCTCAGAAACTAGCGGGGGATACGAGCAGTACTTC.

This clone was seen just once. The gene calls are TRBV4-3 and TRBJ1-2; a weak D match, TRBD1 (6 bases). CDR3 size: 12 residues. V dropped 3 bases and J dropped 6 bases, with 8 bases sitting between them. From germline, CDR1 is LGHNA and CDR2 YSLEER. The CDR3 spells CASSQGAHGYTF. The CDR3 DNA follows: TGCGCCAGCAGCCAGGGGGCGCATGGCTACACCTTC.

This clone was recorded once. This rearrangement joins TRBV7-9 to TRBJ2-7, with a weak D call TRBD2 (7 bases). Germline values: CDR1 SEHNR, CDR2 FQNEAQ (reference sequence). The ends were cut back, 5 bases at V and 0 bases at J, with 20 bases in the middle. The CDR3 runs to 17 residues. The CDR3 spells CASSLATGGGSSYEQYF. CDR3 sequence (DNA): TGTGCCAGCAGCCTCGCGACGGGGGGCGGGAGCTCCTACGAGCAGTACTTC.

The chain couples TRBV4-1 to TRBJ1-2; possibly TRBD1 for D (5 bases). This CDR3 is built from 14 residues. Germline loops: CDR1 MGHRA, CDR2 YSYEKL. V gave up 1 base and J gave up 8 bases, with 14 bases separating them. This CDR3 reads CASSQVAKGIGYTF. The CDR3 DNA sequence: TGCGCCAGCAGCCAAGTAGCAAAGGGGATAGGCTACACCTTC.

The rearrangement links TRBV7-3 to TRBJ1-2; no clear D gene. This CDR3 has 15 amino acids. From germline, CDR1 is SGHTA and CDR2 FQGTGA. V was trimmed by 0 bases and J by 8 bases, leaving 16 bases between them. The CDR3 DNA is TGTGCCAGCAGCTTAACTGTAGTCCTGAATGAAGGCTACACCTTC. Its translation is CASSLTVVLNEGYTF. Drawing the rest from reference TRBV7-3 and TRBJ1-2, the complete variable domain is GAGVSQTPSNKVTEKGKYVELRCDPISGHTALYWYRQSLGQGPEFLIYFQGTGAADDSGLPNDRFFAVRPEGSVSTLKIQRTERGDSAVYLCASSLTVVLNEGYTFGSGTRLTVV.

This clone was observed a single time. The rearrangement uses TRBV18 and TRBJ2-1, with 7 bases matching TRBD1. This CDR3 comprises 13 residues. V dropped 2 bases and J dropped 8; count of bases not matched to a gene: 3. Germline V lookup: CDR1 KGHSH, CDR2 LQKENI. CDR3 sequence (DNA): TGTGCCAGCTCACCAAGGGGGCTAGATGAGCAGTTCTTC. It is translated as CASSPRGLDEQFF.

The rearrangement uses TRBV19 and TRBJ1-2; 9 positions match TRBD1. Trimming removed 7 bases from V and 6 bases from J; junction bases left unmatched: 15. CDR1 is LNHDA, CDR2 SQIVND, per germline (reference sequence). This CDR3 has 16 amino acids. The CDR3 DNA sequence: TGTGCCAGTATCCACAACCGGGACAGGGAAGGAAATGGCTACACCTTC. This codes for CASIHNRDREGNGYTF.

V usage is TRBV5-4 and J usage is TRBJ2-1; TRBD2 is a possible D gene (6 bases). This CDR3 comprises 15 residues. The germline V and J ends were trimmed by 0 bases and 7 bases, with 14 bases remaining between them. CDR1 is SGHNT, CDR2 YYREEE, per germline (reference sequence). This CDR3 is CASSLAPRGSNEQFF. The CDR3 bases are TGTGCCAGCAGCTTGGCCCCTCGGGGGTCTAATGAGCAGTTCTTC.

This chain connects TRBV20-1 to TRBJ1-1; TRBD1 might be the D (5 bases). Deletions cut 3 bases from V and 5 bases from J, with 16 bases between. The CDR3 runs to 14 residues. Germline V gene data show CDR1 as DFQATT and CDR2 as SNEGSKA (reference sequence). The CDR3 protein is CSASAHSKGTEAFF. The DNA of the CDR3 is TGCAGTGCTAGTGCTCACTCCAAGGGGACTGAAGCTTTCTTT.

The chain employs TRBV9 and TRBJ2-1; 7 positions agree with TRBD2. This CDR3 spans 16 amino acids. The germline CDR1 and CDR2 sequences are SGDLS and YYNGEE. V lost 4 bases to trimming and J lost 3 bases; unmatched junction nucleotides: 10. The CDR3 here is CASSITGTTNYNEQFF. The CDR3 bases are TGTGCCAGCAGCATTACCGGGACTACCAACTACAATGAGCAGTTCTTC.

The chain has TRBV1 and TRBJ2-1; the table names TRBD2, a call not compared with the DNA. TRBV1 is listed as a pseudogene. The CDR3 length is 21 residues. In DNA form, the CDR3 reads TGCACCAGCAGCCAAGATTCGGGGTCGACTAGCGGGGGGGCCGTAGCCAATGAGCAGTTCTTC. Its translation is CTSSQDSGSTSGGAVANEQFF.

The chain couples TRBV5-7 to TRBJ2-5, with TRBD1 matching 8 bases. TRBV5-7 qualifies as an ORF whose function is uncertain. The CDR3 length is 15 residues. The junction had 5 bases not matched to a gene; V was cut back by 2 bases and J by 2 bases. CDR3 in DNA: TGTGCCAGCAGCTTTCTGGACAGGGATCAAGAGACCCAGTACTTC. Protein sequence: CASSFLDRDQETQYF.

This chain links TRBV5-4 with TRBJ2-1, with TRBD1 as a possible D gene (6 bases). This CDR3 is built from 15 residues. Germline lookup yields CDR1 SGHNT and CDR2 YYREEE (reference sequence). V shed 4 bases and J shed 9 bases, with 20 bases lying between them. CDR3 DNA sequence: TGTGCCAGCAGCAGGAAGGACAGTCGCCACAGTGAGCAGTTCTTC. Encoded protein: CASSRKDSRHSEQFF.

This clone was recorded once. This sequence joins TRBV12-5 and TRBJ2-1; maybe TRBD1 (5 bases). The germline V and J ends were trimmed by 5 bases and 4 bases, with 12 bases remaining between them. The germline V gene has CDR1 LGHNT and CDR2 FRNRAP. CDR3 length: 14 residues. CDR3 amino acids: CASGQGPSYNEQFF. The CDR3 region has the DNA TGTGCTAGTGGTCAGGGTCCTAGTTACAATGAGCAGTTCTTC.